The next 21 T cell receptor beta chains were all read from a single sample in a study of blood T cell repertoires in COVID-19. Sequenced by immunoSEQ multiplex PCR; TCRdb stores in-frame clones only, minus some. The sample shows around 63,000 clones, over 70% of them seen only once. The sequencing input was peripheral blood. The origin of the receptors is a woman between 45 and 60 years old with active or convalescent COVID-19.

V usage is TRBV9 and J usage is TRBJ1-2, with 9 bases identical to TRBD1. The J segment lost 2 bases and the V segment lost 2 bases, leaving 1 base of the junction unmatched. The CDR3 is 14 amino acids. Germline assignment: CDR1 SGDLS and CDR2 YYNGEE. The CDR3 bases are TGTGCCAGCAGCGTTACAGGGGGCAACTATGGCTACACCTTC. Translation: CASSVTGGNYGYTF. Variable domain in full (rest from reference TRBV9 and TRBJ1-2): DSGVTQTPKHLITATGQRVTLRCSPRSGDLSVYWYQQSLDQGLQFLIQYYNGEERAKGNILERFSAQQFPDLHSELNLSSLELGDSALYFCASSVTGGNYGYTFGSGTRLTVV.

This rearrangement joins TRBV5-1 to TRBJ1-1; the D is unclear. V was pared by 4 bases and J by 1 base, with 17 bases between. The germline gives CDR1 SGHRS, CDR2 YFSETQ. The CDR3 sequence is 16 residues long. CDR3 sequence: CASSPTVRGGNTEAFF. In DNA form, the CDR3 reads TGCGCCAGCAGCCCTACCGTTCGGGGAGGGAACACTGAAGCTTTCTTT.

V and J are TRBV19 and TRBJ2-5; no clear D gene. This CDR3 is built from 13 residues. CDR1 and CDR2 (germline): LNHDA, SQIVND (reference sequence). Trimming left V 6 bases short and J 1 base short, with 9 bases between. As DNA, the CDR3 is TGTGCCAGTAGAGACTTTAGCCAAGAGACCCAGTACTTC. This translates into CASRDFSQETQYF.

The rearrangement joins TRBV18 to TRBJ1-1; perhaps TRBD1 as D (6 bases). From germline, CDR1 is KGHSH and CDR2 LQKENI. The CDR3 has 16 amino acids. V gave up 0 bases and J gave up 3 bases, with 14 bases separating them. The CDR3 region is CASSPPRGLGDTEAFF. CDR3 nucleotides: TGTGCCAGCTCACCACCTAGGGGGTTGGGGGACACTGAAGCTTTCTTT.

This clone was detected once. The chain links TRBV19 to TRBJ2-1, with 9 bases that match TRBD2. This CDR3 spans 16 amino acids. Germline values: CDR1 LNHDA, CDR2 SQIVND (reference sequence). V lost 7 bases, J lost 10 bases, and 17 bases stayed unmatched. This chain's CDR3 is CASTLDLVASGTEQFF. CDR3 in DNA: TGTGCCAGTACCCTAGACCTAGTGGCTAGCGGGACCGAGCAGTTCTTC.

This chain links TRBV28 with TRBJ2-1; maybe TRBD2 (6 bases). Trimming took 3 bases from V and 7 from J, leaving 13 bases between them. The CDR3 runs 14 residues. Germline assignment: CDR1 MDHEN and CDR2 SYDVKM. CDR3 coding DNA: TGTGCCAGCAGTTTGTCCGGGAGTGGTAATGAGCAGTTCTTC. This codes for CASSLSGSGNEQFF.

The rearrangement uses TRBV18 and TRBJ2-2, with TRBD1 identical over 7 bases. This CDR3 region has 17 residues. V lost 1 base to trimming and J lost 1 base; unmatched junction nucleotides: 6. The V gene's germline CDR1 is KGHSH and CDR2 LQKENI. The CDR3 bases are TGTGCCAGCTCACCACGGGCCGGGACAGAGAACACCGGGGAGCTGTTTTTT. This translates into CASSPRAGTENTGELFF.

The chain couples TRBV4-1 to TRBJ2-1, with D perhaps TRBD2 (5 bases). The V gene lost 1 base and the J gene lost 0 bases, with 13 bases spanning the gap. The CDR3 length is 17 residues. Germline V CDR1 and CDR2: MGHRA, YSYEKL. For the CDR3, the DNA is TGCGCCAGCAGCCAAGTTGAGGCTAGCAGCTCCTACAATGAGCAGTTCTTC. This gives the protein CASSQVEASSSYNEQFF.

This clone was seen a single time. The chain carries TRBV18 and TRBJ1-4, with 8 positions matching TRBD1. CDR1 is KGHSH, CDR2 LQKENI, per germline. CDR3 length equals 16 residues. V dropped 2 bases and J dropped 7; count of bases not matched to a gene: 9. DNA for the CDR3: TGTGCCAGCTCACCAGGGTCAGGGGGCGGAGGTGAAAAACTGTTTTTT. This sequence encodes CASSPGSGGGGEKLFF. Supplemented by reference TRBV18 and TRBJ1-4, the full variable domain reads NAGVMQNPRHLVRRRGQEARLRCSPMKGHSHVYWYRQLPEEGLKFMVYLQKENIIDESGMPKERFSAEFPKEGPSILRIQQVVRGDSAAYFCASSPGSGGGGEKLFFGSGTQLSVL.

This clone was counted a single time. This CDR3 is CASSPYTSSPEAFF. The CDR3 DNA reads as TGTGCCAGCAGCCCGTATACCAGTTCACCGGAAGCTTTCTTT. J is TRBJ1-1 and V is TRBV7-9; D not resolved. V was trimmed by 5 bases and J by 8 bases, leaving 18 bases between them. Germline V gives CDR1 SEHNR, CDR2 FQNEAQ (reference sequence). This CDR3 comprises 14 residues.

This clone was observed a handful of times. The rearrangement links TRBV21-1 to TRBJ2-1; the D segment call TRBD2 is taken from the table without a DNA check. TRBV21-1 is a listed pseudogene. The CDR3 has 16 residues. The CDR3 region has the DNA TGTGCCAGCAGCCGACCCTACGCGGCATCCTACAATGAGCAGTTCTTC. Protein product: CASSRPYAASYNEQFF.

The J gene is TRBJ1-5, the V gene TRBV3-1 (or the pseudogene TRBV3-2); a weak D match, TRBD1 (5 bases). The CDR3 is made up of 13 amino acids. Germline lookup yields CDR1 LGHDT and CDR2 YNNKEL (reference sequence). V shed 3 bases and J shed 7 bases, with 10 bases lying between them. As DNA, the CDR3 is TGTGCCAGCAGCCATAGGCGGGACCAGCCCCAGCATTTT. It translates to CASSHRRDQPQHF.

This clone was detected only a few times. The chain uses TRBV5-1 and TRBJ1-1; a weak D match, TRBD1 (5 bases). Germline CDR1 and CDR2: SGHRS and YFSETQ. The ends were cut back, 4 bases at V and 7 bases at J, with 20 bases in the middle. This CDR3 is 15 amino acids long. CDR3 sequence (DNA): TGCGCCAGCAGCCCGGAAATAGGGGCGACAAGTGAAGCTTTCTTT. Translation: CASSPEIGATSEAFF.

CDR3: CASSPNRAINTEAFF. The CDR3 DNA reads as TGTGCCAGCTCACCGAACAGGGCAATCAACACTGAAGCTTTCTTT. The J gene is TRBJ1-1, the V gene TRBV18; tentatively, D is TRBD1 (6 bases). Trimming removed 3 bases from V and 2 bases from J, with 13 bases in between. Germline assignment: CDR1 KGHSH and CDR2 LQKENI. This CDR3 comprises 15 residues.

This chain links TRBV9 with TRBJ1-2, with D hard to call. Trimming left V 0 bases short and J 4 bases short, with 10 bases between. The CDR3 extends over 14 amino acids. Germline values: CDR1 SGDLS, CDR2 YYNGEE. This CDR3 is CASSVAPEPYGYTF. The CDR3 DNA is TGTGCCAGCAGCGTAGCGCCAGAACCCTATGGCTACACCTTC.

This rearrangement joins TRBV7-9 to TRBJ2-5; TRBD2 agrees at 7 bases. The CDR3 runs 17 residues. V shed 1 base and J 4 bases; nucleotides not matched to a gene: 12. Per the germline V gene, CDR1 is SEHNR and CDR2 is FQNEAQ (reference sequence). In DNA form, the CDR3 reads TGTGCCAGCAGCTTAGAACTAGCGACCCCCGGGGGAGAGACCCAGTACTTC. It specifies CASSLELATPGGETQYF.

The rearrangement links TRBV4-2 to TRBJ2-1; TRBD1 aligns across 12 bases. The length of the CDR3 is 17 residues. Per germline, CDR1 LGHNA and CDR2 YNFKEQ. V shed 0 bases, J shed 5 bases, and the junction held 5 bases outside the gene matches. The DNA of the CDR3 is TGTGCCAGCAGCCAAGATCGGGACAGGGGGCTCAACAATGAGCAGTTCTTC. Translating it yields CASSQDRDRGLNNEQFF.

The rearrangement joins TRBV29-1 to TRBJ1-2; D is undetermined. Germline V gene sequence: CDR1 SQVTM, CDR2 ANQGSEA. This CDR3 is built from 12 residues. The V end lost 3 bases, the J end lost 2 bases, and 7 bases lay between the germline ends. The CDR3 DNA reads TGCAGCGTTGATGCAGGAAACTATGGCTACACCTTC. Amino acids: CSVDAGNYGYTF.

The chain couples TRBV6-1 to TRBJ1-3; D is uncertain. CDR3 length: 12 amino acids. Trimming left V 2 bases short and J 4 bases short, with 3 bases between. Germline-derived CDR1 and CDR2 are MNHNS and SASEGT. Here the CDR3 reads CASSEQGNTIYF. The CDR3 DNA reads TGTGCCAGCAGTGAACAGGGAAACACCATATATTTT.

This rearrangement joins TRBV7-7 to TRBJ2-5, with 9 positions matching TRBD1. Trimming removed 3 bases from V and 4 bases from J; junction bases left unmatched: 6. The CDR3 is made up of 15 amino acids. Germline assignment: CDR1 SSHAT and CDR2 FNYEAQ (reference sequence). This CDR3 reads CASSFGQGLGETQYF. CDR3 DNA sequence: TGTGCCAGCAGCTTCGGACAGGGGTTGGGAGAGACCCAGTACTTC.

V usage is TRBV5-1 and J usage is TRBJ2-3; D unresolved. The germline gives CDR1 SGHRS, CDR2 YFSETQ. Trimming left V 4 bases short and J 2 bases short, with 11 bases between. The CDR3 has 14 residues. CDR3 sequence reads: CASSPGVSTDTQYF. CDR3 sequence (DNA): TGCGCCAGCAGCCCCGGTGTTTCCACAGATACGCAGTATTTT.